Given below is one T cell receptor beta chain in context. V gave up 8 bases and J gave up 3 bases, with 16 bases separating them. Germline loops: CDR1 MDHEN, CDR2 SYDVKM. CDR3 size: 14 residues. The data originate from a study of tumor-infiltrating lymphocytes in localized non-small cell lung cancer. Sequenced by immunoSEQ multiplex PCR; TCRdb stores in-frame clones only, minus some. Here the sample spans about 15,000 clones, approximately 80% being singletons. The V gene is TRBV28, the J gene TRBJ1-1; maybe TRBD1 (5 bases). The source material was uninvolved lung tissue not adjacent to the tumor. The sequence came from a human donor with non-small cell lung cancer. CDR3 nucleotide sequence: TGTGCCAGCCGTAAGGGGACGATTGACACTGAAGCTTTCTTT. Encoded protein: CASRKGTIDTEAFF.